This TCR beta chain appears in the sequencing data of a study of Ad26.COV2.S vaccination and SARS-CoV-2 variants. The germline V gene encodes CDR1 SGHRS and CDR2 YFSETQ. Trimming pared 5 bases from V and 3 bases from J, leaving 8 bases between. The CDR3 has 13 amino acids. Assay used: immunoSEQ multiplex PCR; TCRdb lists only in-frame clones, some missing. The table lists about 350,000 clones, about 91% of them singletons. This chain links TRBV5-1 with TRBJ2-2, with D uncertain. The source is a human donor who had recovered from COVID-19. The sequencing here drew on peripheral blood, taken after recovery from COVID-19. CDR3 DNA sequence: TGCGCCAGCAGACTGCAGGACACCGGGGAGCTGTTTTTT. This gives the protein CASRLQDTGELFF.